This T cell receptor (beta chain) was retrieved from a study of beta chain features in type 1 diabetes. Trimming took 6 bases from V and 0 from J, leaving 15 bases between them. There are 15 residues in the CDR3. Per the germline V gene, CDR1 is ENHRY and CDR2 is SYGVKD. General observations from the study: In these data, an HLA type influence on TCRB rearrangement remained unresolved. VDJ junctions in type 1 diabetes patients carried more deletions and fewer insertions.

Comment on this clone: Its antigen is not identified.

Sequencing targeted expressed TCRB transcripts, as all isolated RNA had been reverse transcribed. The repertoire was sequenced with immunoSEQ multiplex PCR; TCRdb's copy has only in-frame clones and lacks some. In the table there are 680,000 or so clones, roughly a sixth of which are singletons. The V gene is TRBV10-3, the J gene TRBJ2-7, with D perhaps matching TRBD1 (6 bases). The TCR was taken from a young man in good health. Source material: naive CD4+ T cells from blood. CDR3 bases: TGTGCCATCAGCCCGATACGGGACACCTCCTACGAGCAGTACTTC. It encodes CAISPIRDTSYEQYF.